This T cell receptor beta chain was sequenced for a study of blood T cell repertoires in COVID-19. Study background: Researchers got acute and convalescent COVID-19 samples from the United States, Italy and Spain.

Trimming took off 7 bases at V and 1 base at J, with 12 bases between the two ends. This CDR3 has 14 amino acids. Germline V CDR1 and CDR2: LNHDA, SQIVND (reference sequence). Using immunoSEQ multiplex PCR, the repertoire was profiled, and TCRdb retains in-frame clones only, with some absent. The sample consists of 350,000 or so clones, about 90% of them appearing once. Ages ranged from about 18 to 90 years, with residence in under 25 US areas. Input material: PBMCs or T cells enriched from blood (not recorded which). V usage is TRBV19 and J usage is TRBJ2-3, with a weak D call TRBD1 (5 bases). The origin of this receptor is a young woman who had recovered from COVID-19. CDR3 sequence reads: CASTDGAGTDTQYF. Here the CDR3 DNA reads TGTGCCAGTACTGATGGGGCGGGCACAGATACGCAGTATTTT.